The rows below give T cell receptor beta chains drawn from one sample of a study of shared clonotypes between healthy human individuals. TCRdb's table, derived via immunoSEQ multiplex PCR, lists solely in-frame clones and lacks some. The sample gives around 1.1 million clones, approximately 77% of which show up once; 0.89% is in the top ten. The sequencing input was memory CD4+ T cells from PBMCs. The source of these receptors is a man younger than 35 in good health. Some clones in this sample may be carry-over from other donors' samples. CDR3s include the opening cysteine and the closing phenylalanine or tryptophan. The D gene is left open where the match is weak. Expanded clones are given a class, and other clones once, few, many or no size at all.

d_gene,v_gene,j_gene,abundance,CDR3nt,CDR3aa
TRBD1,TRBV10-3,TRBJ2-7,.,TGTGCCATCAGGGGGACAGGGATGCACGAGCAGTACTTC,CAIRGTGMHEQYF
.,TRBV30,TRBJ2-1,.,TGTGCCTGGAGTGGAAGCTCCTACAATGAGCAGTTCTTC,CAWSGSSYNEQFF
TRBD1,TRBV30,TRBJ1-1,.,TGTGCCTGGAGTGCCGGGACAGCAAACACTGAAGCTTTCTTT,CAWSAGTANTEAFF
TRBD1,TRBV2,TRBJ1-5,.,TGTGCCAGCAGGAATTCGGGACAGGGCGGTTCCCAGCATTTT,CASRNSGQGGSQHF
.,TRBV19,TRBJ1-5,few,TGTGCCAGTAGTATAGATCAAGCCCCTCCGACCCAGCATTTT,CASSIDQAPPTQHF
.,TRBV5-1,TRBJ1-2,.,TGCGCCAGCAGCTTGGACAAACACTATGGCTACACCTTC,CASSLDKHYGYTF
TRBD2,TRBV11-3,TRBJ2-5,.,TGTGCCAGCAGCCCAGGACTAGCGGGAGAGACCCAGTACTTC,CASSPGLAGETQYF
.,TRBV7-3,TRBJ2-3,.,TGTGCCAGCAGCAAAGGACCCAAGGATACGCAGTATTTT,CASSKGPKDTQYF
TRBD2,TRBV28,TRBJ2-7,.,TGTGCCAGCAGTGCTAGCGGGTCTTTTTCCTCCTACGAGCAGTACTTC,CASSASGSFSSYEQYF
.,TRBV2,TRBJ2-3,.,TGTGCCAGCCTGGCGGCAGGCCTGGGGGCCAGCACAGATACGCAGTATTTT,CASLAAGLGASTDTQYF
TRBD2,TRBV15,TRBJ2-1,.,TGTGCCACCAGCAGAGATCGGGGGGGTGAGCAGTTCTTC,CATSRDRGGEQFF
.,TRBV18,TRBJ2-3,.,TGTGCCAGCTCACCGGAGGGGGGAACAGATACGCAGTATTTT,CASSPEGGTDTQYF
TRBD1,TRBV19,TRBJ2-4,once,TGTGCCAGTAGTATAGGAGGGACAGGAAAAAACATTCAGTACTTC,CASSIGGTGKNIQYF
TRBD1,TRBV7-3,TRBJ1-2,.,TGTGCCAGCTCACCGTGGGACAGGGGCGACTATGGCTACACCTTC,CASSPWDRGDYGYTF
TRBD2,TRBV7-2,TRBJ2-7,few,TGTGCCAGCAGCCCCGCCCCGGGAGGGGCCTACGAGCAGTACTTC,CASSPAPGGAYEQYF
.,TRBV6-8,TRBJ2-5,.,TGTGCCAGCATTGCAGGGTACCAAGAGACCCAGTACTTC,CASIAGYQETQYF
.,TRBV9,TRBJ2-7,.,TGTGCCAGCAGCCTATCGACAGGGACTCCCTACGAGCAGTACTTC,CASSLSTGTPYEQYF
.,TRBV30,TRBJ1-5,.,TGTGCCTGGAGTGCTCATAGCAATCAGCCCCAGCATTTT,CAWSAHSNQPQHF
.,TRBV5-1,TRBJ2-7,once,TGCGCCAGCAGCTTCCAGGACGGCTACGAGCAGTACTTC,CASSFQDGYEQYF